This T cell receptor (beta chain) was retrieved from a study of blood T cell repertoires in COVID-19. Across the whole study: The study drew acute and convalescent COVID-19 samples from the United States, Italy and Spain.

Libraries were prepared by immunoSEQ multiplex PCR; TCRdb keeps only in-frame clonotypes and omits some of them. The profile shows around 400,000 clones, over 75% of them singletons. Germline-derived CDR1 and CDR2 are SSHAT and FNYEAQ (reference sequence). The CDR3 sequence is 18 residues long. V shed 2 bases, J shed 8 bases, and the junction held 18 bases outside the gene matches. Participants reported their clinical history, and cohort assignment relied on those reports. Up to 2 weeks before entering the study, exposed participants had met a COVID-19 case. The sequenced sample was PBMCs or T cells enriched from blood (not recorded which). The clonotype was recovered from a woman younger than 35 who had been exposed to COVID-19. The V and J genes are TRBV7-7 and TRBJ2-1, with 7 bases identical to TRBD2. CDR3 amino acids: CASSLLGGGRVALDEQFF. The CDR3 region has the DNA TGTGCCAGCAGCTTACTCGGCGGCGGGAGAGTCGCCCTAGATGAGCAGTTCTTC.